This TCR beta chain emerged from a study of T-cell memory formation after mild COVID-19. About the study: Each donor largely had its own TCR clusters.

TCRdb re-called the 5' RACE reads with MiXCR, one entry per CDR3 protein. The sample carries around 340,000 distinct CDR3 sequences, 14% recorded once. The CDR3 is made up of 12 amino acids. V lost 5 bases to trimming and J lost 14 bases; unmatched junction nucleotides: 11. The germline V gene has CDR1 MNHEY and CDR2 SVGEGT. The sequenced material came from PBMCs or a T cell subset sorted from them (not recorded which). V gene TRBV6-2 or TRBV6-3 combines with J gene TRBJ1-2; 7 nucleotides align to TRBD1. This clonotype was sampled from a man aged 18 to 29 who had mild COVID-19 (a few samples of this study predate the infection). Cell type and time point are not known. CDR3 protein: CASSPRTGVETF. The DNA for the CDR3 is TGTGCCAGCAGTCCCAGGACAGGAGTAGAGACCTTC.